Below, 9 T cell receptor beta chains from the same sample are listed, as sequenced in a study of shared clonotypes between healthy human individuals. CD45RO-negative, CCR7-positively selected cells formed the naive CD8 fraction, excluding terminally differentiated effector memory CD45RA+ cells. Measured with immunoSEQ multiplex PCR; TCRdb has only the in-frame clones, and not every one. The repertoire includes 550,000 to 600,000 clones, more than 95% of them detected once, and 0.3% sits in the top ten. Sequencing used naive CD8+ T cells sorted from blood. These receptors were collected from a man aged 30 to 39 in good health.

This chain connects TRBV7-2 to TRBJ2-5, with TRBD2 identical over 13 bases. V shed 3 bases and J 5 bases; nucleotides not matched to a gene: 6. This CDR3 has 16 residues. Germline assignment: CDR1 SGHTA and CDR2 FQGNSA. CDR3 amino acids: CASSLGTSGIAETQYF. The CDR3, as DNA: TGTGCCAGCAGCTTGGGGACTAGCGGGATCGCGGAGACCCAGTACTTC.

The CDR3 reads CASSVVDSHEQYF. The CDR3 coding sequence is TGTGCCAGCAGCGTAGTGGACAGTCACGAGCAGTACTTC. The genes are TRBV9 and TRBJ2-7; a weak D match, TRBD1 (6 bases). The CDR3 is made up of 13 amino acids. Germline V gene data show CDR1 as SGDLS and CDR2 as YYNGEE. V lost 0 bases and J 5 bases, leaving 9 bases between the germline ends.

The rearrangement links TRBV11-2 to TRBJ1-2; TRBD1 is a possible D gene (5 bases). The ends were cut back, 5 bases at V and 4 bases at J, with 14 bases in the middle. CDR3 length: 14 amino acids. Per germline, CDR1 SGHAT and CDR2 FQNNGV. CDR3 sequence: CASSHGTYSYGYTF. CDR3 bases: TGTGCCAGCAGCCACGGGACTTACTCCTATGGCTACACCTTC. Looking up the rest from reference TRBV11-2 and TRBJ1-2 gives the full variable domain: EAGVAQSPRYKIIEKRQSVAFWCNPISGHATLYWYQQILGQGPKLLIQFQNNGVVDDSQLPKDRFSAERLKGVDSTLKIQPAKLEDSAVYLCASSHGTYSYGYTFGSGTRLTVV.

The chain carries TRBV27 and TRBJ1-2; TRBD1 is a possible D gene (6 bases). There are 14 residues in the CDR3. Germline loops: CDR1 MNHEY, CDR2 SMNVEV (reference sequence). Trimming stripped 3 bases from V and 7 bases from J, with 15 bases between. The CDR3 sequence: CASSLGRGYPGYTF. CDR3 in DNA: TGTGCCAGCAGTTTGGGCAGGGGCTACCCTGGCTACACCTTC.

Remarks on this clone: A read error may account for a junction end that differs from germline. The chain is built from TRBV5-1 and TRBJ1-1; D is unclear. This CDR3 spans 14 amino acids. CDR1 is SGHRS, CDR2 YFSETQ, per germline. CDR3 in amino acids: CTSSLTPRNTEAFF. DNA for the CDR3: TGCACCAGCAGCCTCACACCACGGAACACTGAAGCTTTCTTT.

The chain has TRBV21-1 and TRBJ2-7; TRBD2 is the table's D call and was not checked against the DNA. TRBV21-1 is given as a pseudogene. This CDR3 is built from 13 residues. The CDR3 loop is CARLLASSYEQYF. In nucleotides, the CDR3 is TGTGCCAGACTCCTCGCGAGTTCCTACGAGCAGTACTTC.

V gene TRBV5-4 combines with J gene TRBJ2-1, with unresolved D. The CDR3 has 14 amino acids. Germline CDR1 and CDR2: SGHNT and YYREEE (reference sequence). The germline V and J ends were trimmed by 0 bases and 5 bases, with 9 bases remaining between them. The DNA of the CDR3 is TGTGCCAGCAGCTTGGGAGGTTTCAACAATGAGCAGTTCTTC. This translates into CASSLGGFNNEQFF.

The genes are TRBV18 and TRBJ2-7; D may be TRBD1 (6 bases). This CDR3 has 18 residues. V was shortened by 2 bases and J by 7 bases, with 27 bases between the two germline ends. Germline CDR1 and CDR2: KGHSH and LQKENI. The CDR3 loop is CASSPMIEHQQGYEEQYF. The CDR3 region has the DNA TGTGCCAGCTCACCAATGATTGAGCACCAACAGGGATATGAAGAGCAGTACTTC.

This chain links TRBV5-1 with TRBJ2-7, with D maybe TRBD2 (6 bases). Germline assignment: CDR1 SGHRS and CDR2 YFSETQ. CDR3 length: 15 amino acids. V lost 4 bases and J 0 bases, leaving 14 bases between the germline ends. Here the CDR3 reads CASSPGLGSSYEQYF. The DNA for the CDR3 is TGCGCCAGCAGCCCGGGACTGGGGAGCTCCTACGAGCAGTACTTC. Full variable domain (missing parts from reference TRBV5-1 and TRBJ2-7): KAGVTQTPRYLIKTRGQQVTLSCSPISGHRSVSWYQQTPGQGLQFLFEYFSETQRNKGNFPGRFSGRQFSNSRSEMNVSTLELGDSALYLCASSPGLGSSYEQYFGPGTRLTVT.